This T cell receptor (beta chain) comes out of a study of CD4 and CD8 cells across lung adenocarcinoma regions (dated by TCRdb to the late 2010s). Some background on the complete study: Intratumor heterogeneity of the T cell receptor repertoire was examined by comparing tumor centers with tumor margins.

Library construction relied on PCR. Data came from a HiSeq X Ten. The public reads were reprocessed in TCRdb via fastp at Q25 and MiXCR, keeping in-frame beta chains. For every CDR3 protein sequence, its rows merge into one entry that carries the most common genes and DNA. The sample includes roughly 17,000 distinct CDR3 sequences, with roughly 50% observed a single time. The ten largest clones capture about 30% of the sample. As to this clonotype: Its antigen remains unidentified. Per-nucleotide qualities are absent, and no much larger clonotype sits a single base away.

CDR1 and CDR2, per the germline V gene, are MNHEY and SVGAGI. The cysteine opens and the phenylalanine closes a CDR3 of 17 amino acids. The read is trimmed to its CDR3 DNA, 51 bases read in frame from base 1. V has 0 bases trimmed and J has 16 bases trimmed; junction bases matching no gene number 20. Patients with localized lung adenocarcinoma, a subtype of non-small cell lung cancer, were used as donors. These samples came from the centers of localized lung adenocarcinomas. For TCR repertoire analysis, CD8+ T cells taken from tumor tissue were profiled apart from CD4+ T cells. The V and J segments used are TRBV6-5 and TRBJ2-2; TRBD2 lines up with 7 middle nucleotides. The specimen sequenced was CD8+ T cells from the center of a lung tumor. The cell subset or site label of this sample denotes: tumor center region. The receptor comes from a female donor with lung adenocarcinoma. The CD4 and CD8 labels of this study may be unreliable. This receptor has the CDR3 CASSYSGEGGSTGAQFF. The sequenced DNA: TGTGCCAGCAGTTACTCGGGGGAGGGTGGGAGCACCGGGGCGCAGTTTTTT.